Presented here are 22 T cell receptor beta chains from one specimen sequenced in a study of blood T cells in healthy people across ages. Sample-barcoded 5' priming and a J-beta primer mix drove a second PCR of about 6 to 11 cycles. One entry per CDR3 protein results from TCRdb running MiXCR on the 5' RACE reads. The table has about 1,500,000 distinct CDR3 sequences, approximately 38% seen once. Sequencing input: blood. The receptors here all came from a woman in her late teens or twenties in good health.

In its sample, this clonotype was seen a few times. J is TRBJ1-5 and V is TRBV7-2, with 8 bases lining up with TRBD1. V lost 5 bases to trimming and J lost 4 bases; unmatched junction nucleotides: 7. This CDR3 is 15 amino acids long. Germline V CDR1 and CDR2: SGHTA, FQGNSA. The chain's CDR3 is CASSEDRGLNQPQHF. In DNA form, the CDR3 reads TGTGCCAGCAGCGAAGACAGGGGCTTGAATCAGCCCCAGCATTTT.

V usage is TRBV29-1 and J usage is TRBJ1-4, with D possibly being TRBD1 (6 bases). Trimming removed 6 bases from V and 0 bases from J, with 11 bases in between. The V gene's germline CDR1 is SQVTM and CDR2 ANQGSEA. The CDR3 totals 14 residues. CDR3: CSVQGIATNEKLFF. The DNA for the CDR3 is TGCAGCGTCCAGGGGATCGCAACTAATGAAAAACTGTTTTTT.

The chain combines TRBV15 with TRBJ2-3, with D unresolved. Trimming took 0 bases from V and 4 from J, leaving 8 bases between them. CDR1 and CDR2 (germline): LNHNV, YYDKDF (reference sequence). The CDR3 has 14 amino acids. The CDR3 reads CATSRDPSADTQYF. Here the CDR3 DNA reads TGTGCCACCAGCAGAGATCCCAGCGCAGATACGCAGTATTTT. Complete variable domain (other parts from reference TRBV15 and TRBJ2-3): DAMVIQNPRYQVTQFGKPVTLSCSQTLNHNVMYWYQQKSSQAPKLLFHYYDKDFNNEADTPDNFQSRRPNTSFCFLDIRSPGLGDTAMYLCATSRDPSADTQYFGPGTRLTVL.

This clonotype was counted once. One junction end does not reproduce the germline sequence, and a read error may be involved. This rearrangement joins TRBV6-5 to TRBJ2-3, with 10 bases aligning to TRBD2. This CDR3 region has 12 residues. CDR1 and CDR2 from the germline V gene are MNHEY and SVGAGI. The CDR3 DNA reads as TGTACCAGCGCCCAGCGGGGGGGTCCGCAGTATTTT. It encodes CTSAQRGGPQYF.

The rearrangement uses TRBV20-1 and TRBJ1-1; D is perhaps TRBD1 (5 bases). Deletions cut 4 bases from V and 2 bases from J, with 14 bases between. The CDR3 sequence is 14 residues long. Germline CDR1 is DFQATT and CDR2 is SNEGSKA (reference sequence). The CDR3 DNA reads as TGCAGTGCTACAAGCGGGGGGATCAACACTGAAGCTTTCTTT. Residues: CSATSGGINTEAFF.

This rearrangement joins TRBV9 to TRBJ2-1, with TRBD2 as a possible D gene (5 bases). Germline V gives CDR1 SGDLS, CDR2 YYNGEE. This CDR3 is built from 16 residues. Trimming removed 4 bases at V and 0 bases at J, with 14 bases between. In DNA form, the CDR3 reads TGTGCCAGCAGCTCCGGGGTGGGTAGCTCCTACAATGAGCAGTTCTTC. Protein product: CASSSGVGSSYNEQFF. Drawing the rest from reference TRBV9 and TRBJ2-1, the complete variable domain is DSGVTQTPKHLITATGQRVTLRCSPRSGDLSVYWYQQSLDQGLQFLIQYYNGEERAKGNILERFSAQQFPDLHSELNLSSLELGDSALYFCASSSGVGSSYNEQFFGPGTRLTVL.

The chain combines TRBV7-3 with TRBJ2-5, with a tentative D call TRBD2 (5 bases). CDR1 SGHTA and CDR2 FQGTGA come from the germline V gene. The V end was cut by 5 bases, the J end by 4 bases, with 11 bases between. The CDR3 loop spans 13 amino acids. CDR3 in amino acids: CASSASWGETQYF. The CDR3 DNA sequence: TGTGCCAGCAGCGCTAGCTGGGGAGAGACCCAGTACTTC.

The chain is built from TRBV7-3 and TRBJ1-3; D not resolved. V was trimmed by 2 bases and J by 14 bases, leaving 16 bases between them. The germline CDR1 and CDR2 sequences are SGHTA and FQGTGA. The CDR3 sequence is 13 residues long. The CDR3 reads CASSLYSGAPLYF. CDR3 DNA: TGTGCCAGCAGCTTATACAGCGGAGCACCCTTATATTTT.

The chain links TRBV11-2 to TRBJ2-1; D gene uncertain. Looked up from germline, CDR1 is SGHAT and CDR2 is FQNNGV. V was pared by 8 bases and J by 7 bases, with 15 bases between. This CDR3 spans 13 amino acids. The CDR3 sequence: CASSLLRINEQFF. The CDR3 DNA reads as TGTGCCAGCTCCCTGTTGAGGATAAATGAGCAGTTCTTC.

CDR3 nucleotide sequence: TGTGCCAGCAGCCTTGGAGGCCCGGAGAACACTGAAGCTTTCTTT. It yields the protein CASSLGGPENTEAFF. This chain joins TRBV4-2 and TRBJ1-1; D remains ambiguous. There are 15 residues in the CDR3. CDR1 and CDR2 from the germline V gene are LGHNA and YNFKEQ. The germline V and J ends were trimmed by 4 bases and 1 base, with 13 bases remaining between them.

In its sample, this clonotype was seen a few times. This chain links TRBV4-2 with TRBJ2-3; 8 bases map to TRBD2. Unmatched junction bases numbered 12, after V lost 5 bases and J lost 5 bases. The CDR3 has 16 amino acids. CDR1 is LGHNA and CDR2 is YNFKEQ in the germline V gene. The CDR3 nucleotides are TGTGCCAGCAGCTACAGGGCAGCGGGAGTGGGAGATACGCAGTATTTT. Amino acid sequence: CASSYRAAGVGDTQYF.

The chain joins TRBV20-1 to TRBJ2-5, with TRBD1 matching 7 bases. CDR3 length equals 15 residues. The germline V gene encodes CDR1 DFQATT and CDR2 SNEGSKA (reference sequence). J lost 2 bases, V lost 7 bases, and 13 bases had no gene match. The DNA for the CDR3 is TGCAGTGTCACTAAGCCGGGACAGCTGCAAGAGACCCAGTACTTC. Its protein product is CSVTKPGQLQETQYF.

The chain joins TRBV20-1 to TRBJ1-3; D unclear. Germline V CDR1 and CDR2: DFQATT, SNEGSKA (reference sequence). CDR3 length: 15 residues. Trimming removed 5 bases from V and 0 bases from J, with 14 bases in between. The CDR3 spells CSAQTGYYSGNTIYF. The CDR3 bases are TGCAGTGCTCAGACCGGATACTACTCTGGAAACACCATATATTTT.

CDR3 protein: CASSRQGSVANYGYTF. CDR3 nucleotide sequence: TGTGCCAGCAGTAGACAGGGGTCGGTAGCTAACTATGGCTACACCTTC. The chain carries TRBV25-1 and TRBJ1-2; TRBD1 agrees at 8 bases. Losses at the gene ends were 5 bases for V and 0 bases for J; bases not matched to a gene: 8. This CDR3 has 16 residues. Germline V lookup: CDR1 MGHDK, CDR2 SYGVNS.

This rearrangement joins TRBV5-1 to TRBJ2-3, with TRBD1 identical over 7 bases. The V segment lost 5 bases and the J segment 2 bases; nucleotides outside the gene matches: 5. The germline CDR1 and CDR2 sequences are SGHRS and YFSETQ. CDR3 length equals 14 residues. The CDR3 loop reads CASRLGQNTDTQYF. CDR3 bases: TGCGCCAGCAGACTGGGACAGAACACAGATACGCAGTATTTT.

The table lists this clonotype with a few counts. The V gene is TRBV5-1, the J gene TRBJ2-5; maybe TRBD2 (5 bases). The tail of the sequence fits TRBJ2-7 better, so the J call may be wrong. CDR1 and CDR2 from the germline V gene are SGHRS and YFSETQ. The CDR3 has 16 residues. CDR3 region: CASSLGGQNFRHEQYF. The CDR3, as DNA: TGCGCCAGCAGCTTGGGAGGGCAAAACTTTCGGCACGAGCAGTACTTC.

This rearrangement joins TRBV6-6 to TRBJ2-1; D is unresolved. Germline CDR1 reads MNHNY; CDR2 reads SVGAGI (reference sequence). This CDR3 has 12 residues. V lost 2 bases and J lost 10, with 9 bases in between. For the CDR3, the DNA is TGTGCCAGCAGTTACAAGGGCCCGGAGCAGTTCTTC. This codes for CASSYKGPEQFF.

The rearrangement uses TRBV6-1 and TRBJ1-2, with D uncertain. The CDR3 is made up of 15 amino acids. V was pared by 0 bases and J by 8 bases, with 16 bases between. From germline, CDR1 is MNHNS and CDR2 SASEGT. This chain's CDR3 is CASSEARAGSRGYTF. Written as DNA, the CDR3 is TGTGCCAGCAGTGAAGCGCGGGCAGGCTCGCGGGGCTACACCTTC.

This rearrangement joins TRBV9 to TRBJ1-2; the match to TRBD1 covers 9 bases. The CDR3 length is 14 residues. The germline V gene has CDR1 SGDLS and CDR2 YYNGEE. J gave up 6 bases and V 3 bases, and 6 bases lay outside the gene matches. The CDR3 is CASSGGDRVHGYTF. In DNA form, the CDR3 reads TGTGCCAGCAGCGGCGGGGACAGGGTTCATGGCTACACCTTC.

The V gene is TRBV25-1, the J gene TRBJ2-6; D ambiguous. The V and J ends lost 1 base and 4 bases respectively, with 11 bases between them. This CDR3 has 16 amino acids. CDR1 and CDR2 from the germline V gene are MGHDK and SYGVNS. CDR3 sequence: CASSEFSGVGANVLTF. In DNA, the CDR3 is TGTGCCAGCAGTGAATTCTCGGGTGTAGGGGCCAACGTCCTGACTTTC.

The chain joins TRBV12-3 or TRBV12-4 to TRBJ2-5; 7 bases line up with TRBD2. CDR3 length: 14 amino acids. Trimming cost V 5 bases and J 5 bases; bases outside gene matches: 8. The CDR3, as DNA: TGTGCCAGCAGTCTGCCTCAGGGAGGGGAGACCCAGTACTTC. Translating it yields CASSLPQGGETQYF.

This clonotype came up a few times. The chain uses TRBV7-9 and TRBJ2-1, with 7 bases fitting TRBD2. The CDR3 sequence is 14 residues long. V trimming: 5 bases; J trimming: 11 bases; junction bases outside the gene matches: 12. Germline CDR1 and CDR2: SEHNR and FQNEAQ (reference sequence). Here the CDR3 reads CASSRGGSYGQQFF. DNA for the CDR3: TGTGCCAGCAGCCGTGGCGGGAGCTACGGCCAGCAGTTCTTC.